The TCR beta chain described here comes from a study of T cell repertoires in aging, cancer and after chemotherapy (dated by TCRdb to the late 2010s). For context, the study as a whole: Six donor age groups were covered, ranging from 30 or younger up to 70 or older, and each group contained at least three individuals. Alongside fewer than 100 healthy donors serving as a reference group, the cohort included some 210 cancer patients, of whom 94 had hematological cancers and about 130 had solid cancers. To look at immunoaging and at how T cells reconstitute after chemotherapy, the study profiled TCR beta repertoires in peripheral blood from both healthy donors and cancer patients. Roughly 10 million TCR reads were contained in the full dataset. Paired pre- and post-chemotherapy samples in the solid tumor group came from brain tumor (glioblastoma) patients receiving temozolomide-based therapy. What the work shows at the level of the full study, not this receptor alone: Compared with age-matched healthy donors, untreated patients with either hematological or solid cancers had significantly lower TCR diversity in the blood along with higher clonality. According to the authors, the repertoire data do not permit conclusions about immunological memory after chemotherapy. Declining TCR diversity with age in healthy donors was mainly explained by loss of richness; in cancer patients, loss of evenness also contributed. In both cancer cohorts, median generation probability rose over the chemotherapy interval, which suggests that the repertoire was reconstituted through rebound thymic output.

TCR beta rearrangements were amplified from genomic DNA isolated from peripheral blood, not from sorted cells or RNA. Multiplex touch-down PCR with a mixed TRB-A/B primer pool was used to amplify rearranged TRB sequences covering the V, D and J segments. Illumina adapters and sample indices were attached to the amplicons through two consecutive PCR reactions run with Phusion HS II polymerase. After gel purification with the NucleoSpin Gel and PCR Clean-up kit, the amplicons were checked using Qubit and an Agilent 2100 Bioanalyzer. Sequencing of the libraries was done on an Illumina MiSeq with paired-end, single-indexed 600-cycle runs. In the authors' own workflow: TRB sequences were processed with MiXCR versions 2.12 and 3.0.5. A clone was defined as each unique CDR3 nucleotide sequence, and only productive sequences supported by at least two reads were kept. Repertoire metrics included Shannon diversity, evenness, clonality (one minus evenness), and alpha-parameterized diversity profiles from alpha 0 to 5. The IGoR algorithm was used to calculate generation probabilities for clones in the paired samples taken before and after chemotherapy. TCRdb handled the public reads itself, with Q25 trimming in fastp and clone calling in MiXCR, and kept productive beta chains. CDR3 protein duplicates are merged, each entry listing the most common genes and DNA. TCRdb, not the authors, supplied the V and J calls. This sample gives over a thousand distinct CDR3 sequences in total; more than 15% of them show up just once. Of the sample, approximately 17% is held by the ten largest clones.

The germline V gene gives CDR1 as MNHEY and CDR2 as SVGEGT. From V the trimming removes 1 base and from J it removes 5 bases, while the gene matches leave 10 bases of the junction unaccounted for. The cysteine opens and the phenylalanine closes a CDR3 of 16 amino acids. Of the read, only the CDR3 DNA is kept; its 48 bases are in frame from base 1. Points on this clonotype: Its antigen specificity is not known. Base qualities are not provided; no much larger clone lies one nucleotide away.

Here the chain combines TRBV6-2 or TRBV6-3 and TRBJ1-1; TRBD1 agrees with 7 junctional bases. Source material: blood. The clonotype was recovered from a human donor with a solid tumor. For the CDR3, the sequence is CASSYWSEGAVTEAFF. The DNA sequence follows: TGTGCCAGCAGTTACTGGTCGGAGGGGGCGGTTACTGAAGCTTTCTTT.